The 21 T cell receptor beta chains below all came from one sample that was sequenced in a study of blood T cell repertoires in COVID-19. Data came from immunoSEQ multiplex PCR; TCRdb stores just in-frame clones and leaves some out. The sample lists hundreds of thousands of clones, just under 85% occurring once. Sequenced input: peripheral blood. The receptors here all came from a man older than 75 with acute or convalescent COVID-19.

V is TRBV3-1 (or the pseudogene TRBV3-2) and J is TRBJ1-1, with 9 bases aligning to TRBD1. The J segment lost 0 bases and the V segment lost 3 bases, leaving 5 bases of the junction unmatched. The CDR3 length is 16 residues. Germline loops: CDR1 LGHDT, CDR2 YNNKEL (reference sequence). The CDR3 DNA reads as TGTGCCAGCAGCCAGCACAGGGGGCGCCTGAACACTGAAGCTTTCTTT. As protein: CASSQHRGRLNTEAFF.

The rearrangement uses TRBV28 and TRBJ1-1, with D hard to call. V lost 1 base and J lost 0, with 15 bases in between. The CDR3 spans 17 residues. CDR1 and CDR2 from the germline V gene are MDHEN and SYDVKM. The CDR3 is CASSLLVQSRMNTEAFF. For the CDR3, the DNA is TGTGCCAGCAGTTTATTAGTACAGTCCCGGATGAACACTGAAGCTTTCTTT.

The chain uses TRBV5-5 and TRBJ2-5; 10 bases agree with TRBD1. Germline V gene lookup returns CDR1 SGHKS and CDR2 YYEKEE (reference sequence). With 4 bases clipped from V and 2 bases from J, the junction kept 8 bases outside the gene matches. The CDR3 has 16 amino acids. CDR3 nucleotides: TGTGCCAGCAGCATTACGACAGGGGGCTTACAAGAGACCCAGTACTTC. It codes for CASSITTGGLQETQYF.

A single count supports this clone. The genes are TRBV18 and TRBJ2-1, with 8 nucleotides matching TRBD2. V lost 5 bases to trimming and J lost 4 bases; unmatched junction nucleotides: 7. The CDR3 has 15 residues. Germline V lookup: CDR1 KGHSH, CDR2 LQKENI. For the CDR3, the DNA is TGTGCCAGCTCAATTAGCGGGGTTAAATACAATGAGCAGTTCTTC. As protein: CASSISGVKYNEQFF.

V gene TRBV24-1 combines with J gene TRBJ1-1, with a possible D match to TRBD1 (5 bases). The germline CDR1 and CDR2 sequences are KGHDR and SFDVKD. V was clipped by 6 bases and J by 7 bases, with 11 bases between them. The CDR3 consists of 12 residues. CDR3 residues: CATSPTGREAFF. The CDR3 DNA reads TGTGCCACCAGTCCTACAGGACGTGAAGCTTTCTTT.

The rearrangement links TRBV13 to TRBJ1-5; no firm D call. Germline CDR1 and CDR2: PRHDT and FYEKMQ (reference sequence). V lost 9 bases and J 9 bases, leaving 15 bases between the germline ends. The CDR3 sequence is 12 residues long. The CDR3 here is CASAVDRGPQHF. DNA for the CDR3: TGTGCCAGTGCGGTCGATCGGGGGCCCCAGCATTTT.

This clone was picked up one time. The chain joins TRBV27 to TRBJ2-7, with TRBD1 identical over 10 bases. Per germline, CDR1 MNHEY and CDR2 SMNVEV (reference sequence). The trim removed 6 bases at V and 3 bases at J, leaving 2 bases unmatched. The CDR3 is 13 amino acids. The CDR3: CASSRTGGYEQYF. In DNA, the CDR3 is TGTGCCAGCAGCCGGACAGGGGGCTACGAGCAGTACTTC.

The gene calls are TRBV18 and TRBJ2-7; 13 nucleotides match TRBD2. The CDR3 totals 15 residues. Germline CDR1 is KGHSH and CDR2 is LQKENI. J was trimmed by 2 bases and V by 6 bases; bases with no gene match: 4. The CDR3 region is CASSPGLAGTYEQYF. The CDR3 nucleotides read TGTGCCAGCTCCCCGGGACTAGCGGGAACCTACGAGCAGTACTTC.

This clone was observed a single time. The chain is built from TRBV28 and TRBJ1-5, with TRBD1 identical over 9 bases. V gave up 7 bases and J gave up 4 bases; unmatched junction bases: 11. The CDR3 extends over 16 amino acids. Germline V gene sequence: CDR1 MDHEN, CDR2 SYDVKM. The CDR3 sequence is CASKFNLGTGNQPQHF. CDR3 sequence (DNA): TGTGCCAGCAAGTTTAATTTGGGGACAGGGAATCAGCCCCAGCATTTT. Based on the CDR3 plus reference TRBV28 and TRBJ1-5, the full variable domain is DVKVTQSSRYLVKRTGEKVFLECVQDMDHENMFWYRQDPGLGLRLIYFSYDVKMKEKGDIPEGYSVSREKKERFSLILESASTNQTSMYLCASKFNLGTGNQPQHFGDGTRLSIL.

This clone was observed at least ten times. The chain is built from TRBV10-1 and TRBJ2-3; TRBD1 aligns across 7 bases. CDR1 and CDR2 from the germline V gene are WNHNN and SYGVQD (reference sequence). The V segment lost 4 bases and the J segment 3 bases; nucleotides outside the gene matches: 4. The CDR3 runs to 14 residues. CDR3 region: CASSARGITDTQYF. CDR3 DNA: TGCGCCAGCAGTGCCAGGGGGATTACAGATACGCAGTATTTT.

In its sample, this clone was seen once. The CDR3 spells CASSPPGLVGGGELFF. CDR3 DNA sequence: TGTGCCAGCAGCCCCCCGGGACTAGTTGGGGGCGGGGAGCTGTTTTTT. The V gene is TRBV6-6, the J gene TRBJ2-2; TRBD2 agrees at 8 bases. The CDR3 extends over 16 amino acids. Trimming cost V 6 bases and J 7 bases; bases outside gene matches: 13. From germline, CDR1 is MNHNY and CDR2 SVGAGI (reference sequence).

This rearrangement joins TRBV2 to TRBJ1-1; D uncertain. The CDR3 loop spans 14 amino acids. Deletions cut 8 bases from V and 4 bases from J, with 17 bases between. Germline CDR1 SNHLY, CDR2 FYNNEI. In DNA, the CDR3 is TGTGCCAGCCAACGAGGCATGGGGAGCACTGAAGCTTTCTTT. As protein: CASQRGMGSTEAFF.

The chain has TRBV10-3 and TRBJ1-5, with TRBD1 as a possible D gene (6 bases). Germline CDR1 ENHRY, CDR2 SYGVKD. This CDR3 contains 14 residues. Deletions cut 8 bases from V and 4 bases from J, with 15 bases between. CDR3 loop: CAIGYRTVNQPQHF. The CDR3 DNA sequence: TGTGCCATCGGCTATCGGACAGTTAATCAGCCCCAGCATTTT.

This rearrangement joins TRBV6-6 to TRBJ2-7; no clear D. Germline CDR1 and CDR2: MNHNY and SVGAGI (reference sequence). The CDR3 extends over 15 amino acids. Trimming removed 2 bases at V and 0 bases at J, with 11 bases between. CDR3 region: CASSYIGLSSYEQYF. DNA of the CDR3: TGTGCCAGCAGTTACATCGGGTTATCCTCCTACGAGCAGTACTTC.

The genes are TRBV5-1 and TRBJ1-4, with 9 bases aligning to TRBD1. Germline V gene data show CDR1 as SGHRS and CDR2 as YFSETQ. The junction had 7 bases not matched to a gene; V was cut back by 0 bases and J by 7 bases. This CDR3 has 16 amino acids. The CDR3 region is CASSLDGRTGAEKLFF. CDR3 DNA sequence: TGCGCCAGCAGCTTGGACGGGCGGACAGGGGCTGAAAAACTGTTTTTT.

The CDR3 region has the DNA TGCGCCAGCAGCTTGGTGGCGGGAGGGTACAATGAGCAGTTCTTC. It yields the protein CASSLVAGGYNEQFF. This chain joins TRBV5-1 and TRBJ2-1, with 9 bases lining up with TRBD2. The CDR3 length is 15 residues. Germline V CDR1 and CDR2: SGHRS, YFSETQ. V lost 0 bases and J lost 4; bases outside the gene matches: 2.

This chain connects TRBV27 to TRBJ1-6; 7 bases are shared with TRBD1. Germline V gene sequence: CDR1 MNHEY, CDR2 SMNVEV (reference sequence). CDR3 length: 16 residues. Germline trimming cut 5 bases from V and 10 bases from J; bases unmatched to any gene: 14. The DNA of the CDR3 is TGTGCCAGCAGTCACTATCGAAGGGGGCGACCATCACCCCTCCACTTT. Protein sequence: CASSHYRRGRPSPLHF.

The rearrangement links TRBV19 to TRBJ1-2, with D possibly TRBD1 on 6 matching bases. V was trimmed by 7 bases and J by 5 bases, leaving 14 bases between them. The germline CDR1 and CDR2 sequences are LNHDA and SQIVND (reference sequence). CDR3 length: 13 residues. CDR3 residues: CASNPTGVYGYTF. In DNA, the CDR3 is TGTGCCAGTAACCCGACAGGAGTATATGGCTACACCTTC. Using reference TRBV19 and TRBJ1-2 for the parts outside the CDR3, the full variable domain is DGGITQSPKYLFRKEGQNVTLSCEQNLNHDAMYWYRQDPGQGLRLIYYSQIVNDFQKGDIAEGYSVSREKKESFPLTVTSAQKNPTAFYLCASNPTGVYGYTFGSGTRLTVV.

V is TRBV3-1 (or the pseudogene TRBV3-2) and J is TRBJ2-3; the match to TRBD2 covers 11 bases. Germline CDR1 is LGHDT and CDR2 is YNNKEL (reference sequence). The CDR3 spans 16 residues. Trimming cost V 4 bases and J 8 bases; bases outside gene matches: 11. The CDR3 DNA sequence: TGTGCCAGCAGCCTCTTCTTTAGCGGGAGGGCCCTTACGCAGTATTTT. Its translation: CASSLFFSGRALTQYF.

V is TRBV19 and J is TRBJ2-7; a weak D match, TRBD1 (6 bases). V lost 3 bases and J lost 6, with 12 bases in between. CDR1 and CDR2 (germline): LNHDA, SQIVND (reference sequence). The CDR3 extends over 13 amino acids. CDR3 sequence (DNA): TGTGCCAGTAGTATCACAGGGAAGGGCGAGCAGTACTTC. The encoded protein is CASSITGKGEQYF. The whole variable domain, filled in from reference TRBV19 and TRBJ2-7, reads DGGITQSPKYLFRKEGQNVTLSCEQNLNHDAMYWYRQDPGQGLRLIYYSQIVNDFQKGDIAEGYSVSREKKESFPLTVTSAQKNPTAFYLCASSITGKGEQYFGPGTRLTVT.

The CDR3 coding sequence is TGTGCCAGCAGTACGACATCCTTTGGTGGCTACACCTTC. It translates to CASSTTSFGGYTF. The chain combines TRBV6-6 with TRBJ1-2; D uncertain. The germline gives CDR1 MNHNY, CDR2 SVGAGI (reference sequence). The CDR3 extends over 13 amino acids. V shed 5 bases and J shed 7 bases, with 14 bases lying between them.